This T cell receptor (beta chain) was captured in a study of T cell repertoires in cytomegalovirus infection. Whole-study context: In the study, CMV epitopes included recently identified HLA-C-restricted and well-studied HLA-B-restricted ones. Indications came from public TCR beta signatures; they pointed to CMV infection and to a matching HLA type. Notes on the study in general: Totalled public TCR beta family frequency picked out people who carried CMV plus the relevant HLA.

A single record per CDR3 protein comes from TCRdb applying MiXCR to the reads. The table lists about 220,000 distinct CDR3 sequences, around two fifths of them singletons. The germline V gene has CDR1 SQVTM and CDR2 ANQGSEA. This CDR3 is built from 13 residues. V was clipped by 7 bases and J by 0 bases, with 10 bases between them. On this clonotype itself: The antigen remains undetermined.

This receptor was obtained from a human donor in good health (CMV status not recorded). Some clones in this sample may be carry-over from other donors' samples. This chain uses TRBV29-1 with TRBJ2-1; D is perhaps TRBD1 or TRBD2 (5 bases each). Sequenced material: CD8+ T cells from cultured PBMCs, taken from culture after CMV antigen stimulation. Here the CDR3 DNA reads TGCAGCGGAGGGACCAGCTCCTACAATGAGCAGTTCTTC. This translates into CSGGTSSYNEQFF.